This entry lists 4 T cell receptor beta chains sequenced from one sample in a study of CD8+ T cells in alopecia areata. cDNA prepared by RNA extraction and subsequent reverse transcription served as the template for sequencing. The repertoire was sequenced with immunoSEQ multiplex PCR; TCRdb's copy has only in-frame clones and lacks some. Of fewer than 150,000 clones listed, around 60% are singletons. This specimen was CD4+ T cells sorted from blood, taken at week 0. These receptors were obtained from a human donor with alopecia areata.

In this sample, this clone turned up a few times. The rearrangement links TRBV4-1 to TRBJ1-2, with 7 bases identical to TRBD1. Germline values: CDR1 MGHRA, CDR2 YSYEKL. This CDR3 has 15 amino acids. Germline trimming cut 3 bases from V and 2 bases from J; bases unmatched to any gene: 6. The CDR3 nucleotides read TGCGCCAGCAGCCAGCCCGACAGGGCCAACTATGGCTACACCTTC. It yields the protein CASSQPDRANYGYTF.

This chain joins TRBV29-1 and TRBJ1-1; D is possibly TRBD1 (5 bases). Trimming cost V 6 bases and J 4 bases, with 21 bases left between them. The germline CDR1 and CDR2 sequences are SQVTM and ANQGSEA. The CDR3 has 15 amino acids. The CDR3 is CSVLKRRGGGTEAFF. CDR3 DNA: TGCAGCGTCCTCAAACGGCGGGGGGGTGGCACTGAAGCTTTCTTT.

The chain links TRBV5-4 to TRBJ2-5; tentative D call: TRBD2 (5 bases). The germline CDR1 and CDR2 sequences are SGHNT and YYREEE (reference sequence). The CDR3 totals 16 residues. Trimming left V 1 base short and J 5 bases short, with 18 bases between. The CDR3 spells CASSLQSTPTGETQYF. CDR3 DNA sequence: TGTGCCAGCAGCTTGCAAAGCACCCCAACGGGGGAGACCCAGTACTTC.

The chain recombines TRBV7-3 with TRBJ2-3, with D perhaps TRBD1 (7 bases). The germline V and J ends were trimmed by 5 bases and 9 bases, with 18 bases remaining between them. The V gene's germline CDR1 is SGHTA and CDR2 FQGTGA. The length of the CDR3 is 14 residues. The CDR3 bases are TGTGCCAGCAGCGCGGGACAGTGGATCGGGACGCAGTATTTT. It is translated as CASSAGQWIGTQYF.